The sequence of this T cell receptor (beta chain) was determined in a study of T-cell memory formation after mild COVID-19. Study-wide context: TCR clusters were mostly donor specific.

The CDR3 is 15 amino acids. Germline V CDR1 and CDR2: SGHRS, YFSETQ. The J segment lost 6 bases and the V segment lost 2 bases, leaving 5 bases of the junction unmatched. This clonotype was seen only a few times. Its antigen is still unknown. 5'RACE with constant-segment primers built TCRalpha and TCRbeta cDNA libraries with UMIs. TCRdb re-called the 5' RACE reads with MiXCR, one entry per CDR3 protein. The table records over 500,000 distinct CDR3 sequences, 15% to 20% of them present only once. Study-level points and caveats: The authors did not confirm SARS-CoV-2 specificity of second-wave clones peaking day 37. Day 15 to 85 contractors were CD4/CD8 balanced; later expanders leaned CD4+.

This receptor was identified in an adult woman who had mild COVID-19 (a few samples of this study predate the infection). Cell type and time point are not known. The J gene is TRBJ2-1, the V gene TRBV5-1; TRBD1 matches 10 bases. The sequenced sample consisted of PBMCs or a T cell subset sorted from them (not recorded which). The CDR3: CASSLRTGGTNEQFF. The CDR3 coding sequence is TGCGCCAGCAGCTTAAGGACAGGGGGTACCAATGAGCAGTTCTTC.